This TCR beta chain was observed in a study of T cell responses to AZD1222 COVID-19 vaccine. Broader study findings: Clonal diversity was possibly underestimated, and white British individuals and females predominated among donors. Of spike-specific TCRs, nearly half reportedly target regions left unmutated in variants. Compared with day 0, the breadth and depth of the Spike-specific TCR repertoire rose significantly after two doses of AZD1222. No repertoire was sampled before or during the peak T cell response, only after it.

The length of the CDR3 is 17 residues. About this clone: Its antigen is not known.

The repertoire was sequenced with immunoSEQ multiplex PCR; TCRdb's copy has only in-frame clones and lacks some. The table shows nearly 100,000 clones, with roughly 90% occurring only once. This sequence originates from an adult in good health. The chain is built from TRBV21-1 and TRBJ2-3; the D segment call TRBD2 is taken from the table without a DNA check. TRBV21-1 is annotated as a pseudogene. The input for sequencing was peripheral blood, taken on day 0 of AZD1222 vaccination. This chain's CDR3 is CASSYVSGGTSTDTQYF. CDR3 DNA sequence: TGTGCCAGCAGCTACGTAAGCGGGGGGACTAGCACAGATACGCAGTATTTT.